Described below is a single T cell receptor beta chain sequence and its context. The sample originates from a study of cytomegalovirus exposure and HLA in healthy donors. The PCR ran on 60 Vbeta and 13 Jbeta primers. Generated by immunoSEQ multiplex PCR, the TCRdb table keeps only in-frame clones and is missing some. The data hold about 140,000 clones, with over 60% observed a single time. CDR3 length: 13 amino acids. V was shortened by 3 bases and J by 4 bases, with 9 bases between the two germline ends. Germline V lookup: CDR1 SGHTA, CDR2 FQGNSA. This receptor was taken from a male donor in good health and CMV-seropositive. This rearrangement joins TRBV7-2 to TRBJ1-2; perhaps TRBD1 as D (6 bases). The sample was PBMCs. The CDR3 region is CASSFNRVYGYTF. For the CDR3, the DNA is TGTGCCAGCAGCTTTAACAGGGTCTATGGCTACACCTTC.